Listed below are T cell receptor beta chains from one sample, sequenced in a study of blood T cell repertoires in COVID-19. Libraries were prepared by immunoSEQ multiplex PCR; TCRdb keeps only in-frame clonotypes and omits some of them. The repertoire holds approximately 180,000 clones, with over 75% as singletons. The sequencing input was peripheral blood. The receptor source for this set is a human donor with active or convalescent COVID-19. The donor label of this sample is uncertain. Each CDR3 is given with its conserved first and last residue. Fields, in order: V gene, clone size, J gene, D gene, CDR3 DNA, CDR3 protein. The D gene is left open where the match is weak. Size is omitted from some rows. Given values are once, few, many or a class for expanded clones.

>TRBV2|.|TRBJ2-7|.
TGTGCCAGCAGGGTCCTAGGCTACGAGCAGTACTTC
CASRVLGYEQYF
>TRBV5-4|once|TRBJ1-5|.
TGTGCCAGCAGCTTGGACCGGTCTAGCCAGCCCCAGCATTTT
CASSLDRSSQPQHF
>TRBV9|.|TRBJ2-1|TRBD2
TGTGCCAGCAGCGACCTAGCGGACAATGAGCAGTTCTTC
CASSDLADNEQFF
>TRBV5-4|.|TRBJ2-4|.
TGTGCCAGCAGCTTGGGGCTGCTAGGCGGGAATTTCGACATTCAGTACTTC
CASSLGLLGGNFDIQYF
>TRBV5-1|.|TRBJ2-1|TRBD2
TGCGCCAGCAGCTTACTAGCGGGGGGCCAGGATGAGCAGTTCTTC
CASSLLAGGQDEQFF
>TRBV27|.|TRBJ1-2|.
TGTGCCAGCAGTTTATCCGCCGGGGGTGGCTACACCTTC
CASSLSAGGGYTF
>TRBV6-5|.|TRBJ2-3|.
TGTGCCAGCAGTCCCGAGGGGGTTTGGACAGATACGCAGTATTTT
CASSPEGVWTDTQYF
>TRBV10-3|few|TRBJ1-2|.
TGTGCCATTTCCGGGAGTGGGAAGTATGGCTACACCTTC
CAISGSGKYGYTF
>TRBV12-3/TRBV12-4|once|TRBJ2-3|TRBD1
TGTGCCAGCAGGGTGACAGGGGGAGCTACGCAGTATTTT
CASRVTGGATQYF
>TRBV18|.|TRBJ1-4|.
TGTGCCAGCTCACCCCGCCTCCGGGAAAAACTGTTTTTT
CASSPRLREKLFF
>TRBV28|.|TRBJ2-1|TRBD2
TGTGCCAGCAGTTTCATTAGCGGGGGCCCGAATGAGCAGTTCTTC
CASSFISGGPNEQFF
>TRBV21-1|.|TRBJ2-7|.
.
CASSVLWGTGIIYEQYF
>TRBV10-3|.|TRBJ2-2|TRBD2
TGTGCCACCATAGAGACTAGCGGGGCGACCGGGGAGCTGTTTTTT
CATIETSGATGELFF
>TRBV3-1/TRBV3-2|once|TRBJ1-2|TRBD1
TGTGCCAGCAGCCAACGTCGGACAGGGATTAACTATGGCTACACCTTC
CASSQRRTGINYGYTF
>TRBV2|.|TRBJ2-2|.
TGTGCCAGCAGTGAAGAGAAAGCGGCGAACACCGGGGAGCTGTTTTTT
CASSEEKAANTGELFF
>TRBV27|.|TRBJ2-7|.
TGTGCCAGCAGTTTATCGCCCAGCATAGCCTCCTACGAGCAGTACTTC
CASSLSPSIASYEQYF
>TRBV6-4|.|TRBJ2-1|.
TGTGCCAGCAGTGACCGGCCGGAGTCCCCCAATGAGCAGTTCTTC
CASSDRPESPNEQFF
>TRBV7-3|.|TRBJ2-3|TRBD1
TGTGCCAGCAGCTCGCGACAGGGGCCAGATACGCAGTATTTT
CASSSRQGPDTQYF
>TRBV7-6|.|TRBJ2-1|.
TGTGCCAGCAGCATCGATCAGCGGTCCTACAATGAGCAGTTCTTC
CASSIDQRSYNEQFF
>TRBV10-3|.|TRBJ2-7|.
TGTGCCAGGCAACAGGTAGGAGACGAGCAGTACTTC
CARQQVGDEQYF
>TRBV12-3/TRBV12-4|.|TRBJ2-1|.
TGTGCCAGCAGTTTAAGGACTCGCAATGAGCAGTTCTTC
CASSLRTRNEQFF
>TRBV7-9|few|TRBJ2-7|TRBD1
TGTGCCAGCAGCTCCTCCGACAGGGGGAAGCAGTACTTC
CASSSSDRGKQYF
>TRBV4-2|.|TRBJ2-7|TRBD1
TGTGCCAGCAGCCAAGAATCCGGACAGGGGAACAACGAGCAGTACTTC
CASSQESGQGNNEQYF
>TRBV5-6|.|TRBJ1-2|.
TGTGCCAGCATTCCAAAGGGGCATTATGGCTACACCTTC
CASIPKGHYGYTF
>TRBV4-1|.|TRBJ2-2|TRBD2
TGCGCCAGCAGCCAAGATCCCTCGAGCGGGAGGTTAAACGGGGAGCTGTTTTTT
CASSQDPSSGRLNGELFF
>TRBV9|.|TRBJ2-1|.
TGTGCCAGCACAGCGCCCCGGTTCTTC
CASTAPRFF
>TRBV6-5|once|TRBJ2-7|TRBD2
TGTGCCAGCAGTTTAGATTTAGCGGGGGCGACTTACGAGCAGTACTTC
CASSLDLAGATYEQYF
>TRBV5-1|.|TRBJ2-7|TRBD1
TGCGCCAGCAGCGGGGGACAGAACTTCTACGAGCAGTACTTC
CASSGGQNFYEQYF
>TRBV16|.|TRBJ2-3|.
TGTGCCAGCAGCCCGCTTAAAAGCTCCCCAGATACGCAGTATTTT
CASSPLKSSPDTQYF
>TRBV12-5|.|TRBJ2-7|.
TGTGCTAGTGGTTTTTCAGGGGCCCTCTACGAGCAGTACTTC
CASGFSGALYEQYF
>TRBV6-2/TRBV6-3|.|TRBJ2-1|TRBD2
TGTGCCAGCAGTTCCCATCTAGCGGACAATGAGCAGTTCTTC
CASSSHLADNEQFF
>TRBV3-1/TRBV3-2|.|TRBJ2-3|TRBD2
TGTGCCAGCAGCCACGCCCATAGGCGCGGGGGGGCCAGCGGGCAGTATTTT
CASSHAHRRGGASGQYF
>TRBV30|.|TRBJ1-2|TRBD1
TGTGCCTGGAGGGGCAGGGGGTTGGGCTACACCTTC
CAWRGRGLGYTF
>TRBV27|.|TRBJ2-1|TRBD1
TGTGCCAGCAGTTCCTGGGACAGCGCATCCTACAATGAGCAGTTCTTC
CASSSWDSASYNEQFF
>TRBV30|.|TRBJ1-2|.
TGTGCCTGGAAGCGACGGGGGACGTCGTACTATGGCTACACCTTC
CAWKRRGTSYYGYTF
>TRBV7-2|.|TRBJ2-1|TRBD2
TGTGCCAGCAAAATACCAACTAGCGGCAATGAGCAGTTCTTC
CASKIPTSGNEQFF
>TRBV11-2|.|TRBJ2-1|.
TGTGCCAGCAGCGACCGGGATGGGGAGCAGTTCTTC
CASSDRDGEQFF